These T cell receptor beta chains were read from a single sample in a study of somatic mutations in cytotoxic T cells in rheumatoid arthritis. TCRdb's copy holds only in-frame clones and misses some; the assay was immunoSEQ multiplex PCR. The data contain some 30,000 clones, about 88% of them singletons. Source material: CD8+ T cells sorted from blood. The receptors were gathered from an adult with rheumatoid arthritis. Both conserved end residues are part of each CDR3. The D gene is left open where the match is weak. A clone size is listed for some rows: how often the clone was seen (once, few, many), or a class if it is expanded.

>.|TRBJ1-4|.|TRBV7-8
CASSPIRGATNEKLFF
TGTGCCAGCAGCCCAATTCGGGGGGCGACTAATGAAAAACTGTTTTTT
>.|TRBJ2-7|.|TRBV4-1
CASSQAPIRRYEQYF
TGCGCCAGCAGCCAAGCCCCGATTAGGCGTTACGAGCAGTACTTC
>.|TRBJ2-3|.|TRBV7-2
CASSFGGGGTDTQYF
TGTGCCAGCAGCTTTGGGGGGGGCGGCACAGATACGCAGTATTTT
>.|TRBJ2-7|.|TRBV5-6
CASSFGDEQYF
TGTGCCAGCAGCTTCGGGGACGAGCAGTACTTC
>TRBD1|TRBJ1-1|.|TRBV6-1
CASSEHEGAGTEAFF
TGTGCCAGCAGTGAACATGAGGGGGCAGGCACTGAAGCTTTCTTT
>TRBD1|TRBJ2-7|.|TRBV11-2
CASSVNRGSYEQYF
TGTGCCAGCAGCGTCAACAGGGGCTCCTACGAGCAGTACTTC
>.|TRBJ1-2|.|TRBV10-1
CASSRGGDSLNYGYTF
TGCGCCAGCTCCAGAGGGGGAGACAGTTTAAACTATGGCTACACCTTC
>TRBD2|TRBJ2-1|.|TRBV7-6
CASSLANGLALGEQFF
TGTGCCAGCAGCTTAGCCAATGGACTAGCGTTGGGTGAGCAGTTCTTC
>TRBD2|TRBJ2-1|.|TRBV19
CASIPSGRDFNEQFF
TGTGCCAGTATCCCTAGCGGGAGGGACTTCAATGAGCAGTTCTTC
>TRBD1|TRBJ2-1|.|TRBV7-6
CASSYRGYNEQFF
TGTGCCAGCAGCTACAGGGGTTACAATGAGCAGTTCTTC
>.|TRBJ2-4|.|TRBV5-1
CASSLGHRTEAAKNIQYF
TGCGCCAGCAGCTTGGGTCACAGGACTGAGGCTGCCAAAAACATTCAGTACTTC
>.|TRBJ2-7|few|TRBV2
CASSVRTRRYEQYF
TGTGCCAGCAGTGTCAGGACACGACGTTACGAGCAGTACTTC
>.|TRBJ1-5|.|TRBV19
CASSMESRGLGPQHF
TGTGCCAGTAGTATGGAATCCCGGGGGTTGGGGCCCCAGCATTTT
>TRBD1|TRBJ1-2|once|TRBV28
CASSFRQGVSDGYTF
TGTGCCAGCAGTTTTAGACAGGGGGTTTCGGATGGCTACACCTTC
>TRBD1|TRBJ1-2|.|TRBV6-1
CASSAFPGQGDNYGYTF
TGTGCCAGCAGTGCATTCCCGGGACAGGGCGATAACTATGGCTACACCTTC
>TRBD2|TRBJ2-2|.|TRBV7-8
CASSLVEREGNTGELFF
TGTGCCAGCAGCTTAGTAGAGCGGGAGGGGAACACCGGGGAGCTGTTTTTT
>.|TRBJ1-5|.|TRBV30
CAWSAGGRQPQHF
TGTGCCTGGAGTGCTGGGGGCCGGCAGCCCCAGCATTTT
>.|TRBJ2-4|.|TRBV15
CATSSESKNIQYF
TGTGCCACCAGCTCTGAGTCCAAAAACATTCAGTACTTC
>.|TRBJ2-3|.|TRBV4-3
CASSQVLGGVTDTQYF
TGCGCCAGCAGCCAAGTATTGGGCGGGGTCACAGATACGCAGTATTTT
>TRBD2|TRBJ2-3|.|TRBV15
CATSRADLGGSGTDTQYF
TGTGCCACCAGCAGAGCCGACCTTGGCGGGAGTGGGACAGATACGCAGTATTTT
>TRBD1|TRBJ1-6|.|TRBV5-6
CASSRDRVNSPLHF
TGTGCCAGCAGCCGGGACAGAGTTAATTCACCCCTCCACTTT
>TRBD2|TRBJ2-3|.|TRBV13
CASSLGTSGGVGTDTQYF
TGTGCCAGCAGCCTCGGGACTAGCGGGGGGGTGGGCACAGATACGCAGTATTTT
>TRBD2|TRBJ2-5|.|TRBV11-2
CASSLGTSGGQETQYF
TGTGCCAGCAGCTTAGGGACTAGCGGGGGCCAAGAGACCCAGTACTTC
>.|TRBJ2-1|.|TRBV15
CATKDGQFSYNEQFF
TGTGCCACCAAAGACGGACAGTTCTCCTACAATGAGCAGTTCTTC
>.|TRBJ1-1|.|TRBV5-1
CASSFPGEGTEAFF
TGCGCCAGCAGTTTCCCGGGAGAGGGCACTGAAGCTTTCTTT
>.|TRBJ1-6|.|TRBV5-4
CASSFQGSPMSLHF
TGTGCCAGCAGCTTTCAGGGTAGCCCAATGTCCCTCCACTTT
>TRBD2|TRBJ2-1|.|TRBV7-9
CASSSLAGEGDEQFF
TGTGCCAGCAGCTCCCTAGCGGGTGAAGGAGACGAGCAGTTCTTC
>TRBD2|TRBJ2-1|.|TRBV9
CASSRGTSGRGYNEQFF
TGTGCCAGCAGCAGAGGGACTAGCGGGCGGGGGTACAATGAGCAGTTCTTC
>.|TRBJ1-5|once|TRBV19
CASSMGHYSNQPQHF
TGTGCCAGTAGTATGGGACACTATAGCAATCAGCCCCAGCATTTT
>.|TRBJ2-3|.|TRBV7-8
CASSLQRGGTDTQYF
TGTGCCAGCAGCTTGCAAAGAGGGGGCACAGATACGCAGTATTTT
>.|TRBJ1-6|.|TRBV27
CASSSANSPLHF
TGTGCCAGCAGTTCGGCTAATTCACCCCTCCACTTT
>TRBD1|TRBJ2-7|.|TRBV5-1
CASSTGTGSYEQYF
TGCGCCAGCAGTACCGGGACAGGGTCCTACGAGCAGTACTTC
>.|TRBJ2-7|.|TRBV4-1
CASSQDLGGQTNYDEQYF
TGCGCCAGCAGCCAAGATTTGGGGGGTCAAACCAATTACGACGAGCAGTACTTC
>.|TRBJ2-7|.|TRBV2
CASQFSSGLSYEQYF
TGTGCCAGTCAGTTTAGTAGCGGCCTCTCCTACGAGCAGTACTTC
>TRBD1|TRBJ2-3|once|TRBV7-9
CASSLTGRGPSTDTQYF
TGTGCCAGCAGCTTAACGGGCAGGGGGCCTAGCACAGATACGCAGTATTTT
>.|TRBJ1-2|.|TRBV30
CAWSVLFGDTNYGYTF
TGTGCCTGGAGTGTATTATTCGGGGACACTAACTATGGCTACACCTTC
>TRBD1|TRBJ2-7|.|TRBV25-1
CASSDPGTGSYEQYF
TGTGCCAGCAGTGACCCCGGGACAGGGTCCTACGAGCAGTACTTC
>TRBD1|TRBJ2-5|.|TRBV9
CASSVGQGARETQYF
TGTGCCAGCAGCGTAGGACAGGGGGCGAGAGAGACCCAGTACTTC
>.|TRBJ1-4|few|TRBV7-9
CASSFGGVENEKLFF
TGTGCCAGCAGCTTCGGGGGGGTTGAAAATGAAAAACTGTTTTTT
>.|TRBJ2-7|.|TRBV11-2
CASSLGIGTYEQYF
TGTGCCAGCAGCTTAGGGATTGGAACCTACGAGCAGTACTTC
>TRBD2|TRBJ2-3|.|TRBV5-1
CASFGLAGVGGPDTQYF
TGCGCCAGTTTCGGACTAGCGGGAGTTGGGGGCCCAGATACGCAGTATTTT
>.|TRBJ2-1|.|TRBV7-9
CASSLRQEAPVEQFF
TGTGCCAGCAGCTTACGACAGGAAGCCCCCGTAGAGCAGTTCTTC
>.|TRBJ2-7|.|TRBV4-1
CASSQDNTLYEQYF
TGCGCCAGCAGCCAAGATAATACTCTCTACGAGCAGTACTTC
>TRBD1|TRBJ1-1|.|TRBV29-1
CSVEGGQGAQDTEAFF
TGCAGCGTTGAGGGCGGGCAGGGGGCGCAGGACACTGAAGCTTTCTTT
>TRBD2|TRBJ2-1|once|TRBV27
CASRPLAGGYNEQFF
TGTGCCAGCAGACCCTTAGCGGGAGGCTACAATGAGCAGTTCTTC
>.|TRBJ2-7|.|TRBV27
CASSFSLDYEQYF
TGTGCCAGCAGTTTTAGTCTAGACTACGAGCAGTACTTC
>.|TRBJ2-1|.|TRBV5-4
CASSLFQEVTYNEQFF
TGTGCCAGCAGCTTGTTTCAGGAGGTAACCTACAATGAGCAGTTCTTC
>.|TRBJ1-2|.|TRBV4-2
CASSPSLRVDGYTF
TGTGCCAGCAGCCCCAGTCTCAGGGTCGATGGCTACACCTTC
>.|TRBJ2-7|.|TRBV29-1
CSVWADYEQYF
TGCAGCGTCTGGGCGGACTACGAGCAGTACTTC
>TRBD2|TRBJ2-7|.|TRBV5-4
CASSRNGLASPLEQYF
TGTGCCAGCAGCCGAAACGGACTAGCGAGCCCCCTCGAGCAGTACTTC
>.|TRBJ1-2|.|TRBV29-1
CSVDQTVHGYTF
TGCAGCGTTGACCAGACAGTCCATGGCTACACCTTC
>.|TRBJ1-2|once|TRBV2
CASSEGEGLGYTF
TGTGCCAGCAGTGAAGGAGAGGGACTAGGCTACACCTTC
>.|TRBJ1-5|once|TRBV7-2
CASSSRTAGLNQPQHF
TGTGCCAGCAGCTCGAGGACAGCGGGACTCAATCAGCCCCAGCATTTT
>TRBD2|TRBJ2-3|.|TRBV27
CASSLMTSGGDTQYF
TGTGCCAGCAGTTTAATGACTAGCGGGGGAGATACGCAGTATTTT
>TRBD1|TRBJ1-5|.|TRBV19
CASSIRDSYNQPQHF
TGTGCCAGTAGTATCCGGGACAGCTACAATCAGCCCCAGCATTTT
>.|TRBJ2-7|.|TRBV7-6
CASSLAAGTFYEQYF
TGTGCCAGCAGCTTAGCTGCCGGGACTTTCTACGAGCAGTACTTC